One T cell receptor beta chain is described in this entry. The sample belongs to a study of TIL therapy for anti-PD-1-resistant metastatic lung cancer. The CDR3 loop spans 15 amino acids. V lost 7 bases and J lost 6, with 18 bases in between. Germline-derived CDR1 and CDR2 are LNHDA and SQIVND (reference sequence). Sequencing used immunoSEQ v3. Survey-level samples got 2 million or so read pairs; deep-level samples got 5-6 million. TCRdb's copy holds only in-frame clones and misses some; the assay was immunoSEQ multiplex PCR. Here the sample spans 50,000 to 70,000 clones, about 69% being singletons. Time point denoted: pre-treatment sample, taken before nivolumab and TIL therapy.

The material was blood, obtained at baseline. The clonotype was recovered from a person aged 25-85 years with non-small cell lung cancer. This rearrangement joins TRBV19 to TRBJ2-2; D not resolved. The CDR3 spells CASMSEGPGSGELFF. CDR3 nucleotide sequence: TGTGCCAGTATGTCGGAAGGCCCCGGCTCCGGGGAGCTGTTTTTT.